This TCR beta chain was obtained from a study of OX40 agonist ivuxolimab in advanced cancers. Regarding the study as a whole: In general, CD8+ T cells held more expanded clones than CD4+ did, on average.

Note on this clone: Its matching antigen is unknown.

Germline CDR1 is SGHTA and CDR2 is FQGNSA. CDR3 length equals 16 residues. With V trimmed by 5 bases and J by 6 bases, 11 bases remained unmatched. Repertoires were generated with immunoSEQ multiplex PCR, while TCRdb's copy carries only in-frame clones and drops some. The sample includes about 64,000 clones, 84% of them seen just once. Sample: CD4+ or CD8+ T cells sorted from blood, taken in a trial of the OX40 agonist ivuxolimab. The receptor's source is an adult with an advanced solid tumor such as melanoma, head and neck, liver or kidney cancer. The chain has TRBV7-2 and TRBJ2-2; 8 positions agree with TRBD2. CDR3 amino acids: CASSPRAAGGAGELFF. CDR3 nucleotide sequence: TGTGCCAGCAGCCCTAGGGCGGCGGGAGGTGCCGGGGAGCTGTTTTTT.